This T cell receptor (beta chain) was captured by sequencing in a study of blood T cell repertoires in COVID-19. At the level of the study: PBMCs, B-cell-depleted T cells, or T cells provided the cDNA or gDNA that made up the material.

Generated by immunoSEQ multiplex PCR, the TCRdb table keeps only in-frame clones and is missing some. The sample lists under 250,000 clones, approximately 85% occurring once. After removal of 0 bases from V and 6 bases from J, the junction contained 11 bases not matched to a gene. The CDR3 loop spans 18 amino acids. Looked up from germline, CDR1 is SGHRS and CDR2 is YFSETQ. Sequenced sample: PBMCs or T cells enriched from blood (not recorded which). The TCR sequence derives from a woman aged 50 to 65 with acute COVID-19. The rearrangement links TRBV5-1 to TRBJ2-3; TRBD2 matches 12 bases. CDR3 protein: CASSLASASGGAMDTQYF. As DNA, the CDR3 is TGCGCCAGCAGCTTGGCCTCGGCTAGCGGGGGGGCCATGGATACGCAGTATTTT.